This entry lists 28 T cell receptor beta chains sequenced from one sample in a study of blood T cells in healthy people across ages. Next came a second PCR, run for roughly 6 to 11 cycles, which used a sample-barcoded 5' primer along with a J-beta primer mix. TCRdb passed the 5' RACE reads through MiXCR, listing each CDR3 protein once. The sample includes 550,000 to 650,000 distinct CDR3 sequences, 25% to 30% of them seen just once. Sequencing used blood. The receptor set was obtained from a woman of 80 years or more in good health.

The genes are TRBV4-1 and TRBJ2-1; TRBD2 agrees at 11 bases. The closer fit of TRBJ2-7 to the DNA end suggests the J call may be wrong. Germline CDR1 reads MGHRA; CDR2 reads YSYEKL. The length of the CDR3 is 17 residues. CDR3 amino acids: CASSETLAGGSYNEQYF. As DNA, the CDR3 is TGCGCCAGCAGCGAAACCCTAGCGGGGGGCTCCTACAATGAGCAGTACTTC.

As concerns this clonotype: A read error may account for a junction end that differs from germline. This chain uses TRBV7-9 with TRBJ2-1; TRBD2 aligns across 10 bases. The CDR3 extends over 16 amino acids. The V gene's germline CDR1 is SEHNR and CDR2 FQNEAQ (reference sequence). CDR3 protein: CAGSPRTSGNYSEQFF. CDR3 nucleotide sequence: TGTGCTGGCAGCCCGCGGACTAGCGGCAACTACAGTGAGCAGTTCTTC.

The V call is TRBV7-2, the J call TRBJ2-3; D is perhaps TRBD2 (6 bases). Germline lookup yields CDR1 SGHTA and CDR2 FQGNSA. The CDR3 has 15 residues. V dropped 6 bases and J dropped 2 bases, with 15 bases sitting between them. The CDR3 loop reads CASRARGGFTDTQYF. CDR3 coding DNA: TGTGCCAGCAGGGCAAGGGGAGGATTCACAGATACGCAGTATTTT.

Worth noting for this clonotype: Since a much larger clone is just one base distant, this may be a read error. The V and J genes are TRBV7-9 and TRBJ2-1, with D uncertain. V was shortened by 4 bases and J by 6 bases, with 13 bases between the two germline ends. The germline CDR1 and CDR2 sequences are SEHNR and FQNEAQ (reference sequence). This CDR3 contains 14 residues. The CDR3 sequence is CASSCDDAVNEQFF. The CDR3 bases are TGTGCCAGCAGCTGCGATGACGCCGTCAATGAGCAGTTCTTC.

This clonotype was counted many times. The chain has TRBV20-1 and TRBJ1-1, with 9 bases aligning to TRBD1. CDR3 size: 16 residues. Germline CDR1 and CDR2: DFQATT and SNEGSKA (reference sequence). Trimming cost V 6 bases and J 1 base; bases outside gene matches: 12. The CDR3 DNA follows: TGCAGTGCCTCGGGACAGGGAAGACGTGGGAACACTGAAGCTTTCTTT. It codes for CSASGQGRRGNTEAFF.

The chain employs TRBV20-1 and TRBJ2-7; weak D call: TRBD1 (6 bases). Near its end, the DNA agrees better with TRBJ2-5, so the J call may be wrong. Germline V gene sequence: CDR1 DFQATT, CDR2 SNEGSKA (reference sequence). The CDR3 consists of 13 residues. CDR3: CSARDQGRETQYF. The CDR3 bases are TGCAGTGCTAGAGATCAGGGGCGTGAGACCCAGTACTTC.

This clonotype was detected only a few times. The rearrangement links TRBV6-5 to TRBJ2-5; D is possibly TRBD2 (5 bases). Germline V CDR1 and CDR2: MNHEY, SVGAGI. The CDR3 has 14 residues. The V end lost 2 bases, the J end lost 11 bases, and 18 bases lay between the germline ends. The CDR3 DNA sequence: TGTGCCAGCAGTTACCGTCAGGCGGGCAATGAGCAGTACTTC. This sequence encodes CASSYRQAGNEQYF.

The sample holds many counts of this clonotype. The genes are TRBV5-1 and TRBJ2-1; D is undetermined. The V gene's germline CDR1 is SGHRS and CDR2 YFSETQ. The germline V and J ends were trimmed by 7 bases and 8 bases, with 10 bases remaining between them. CDR3 length equals 11 residues. The CDR3 protein is CASSRVHEQFF. The CDR3 region has the DNA TGCGCCAGCTCCCGAGTCCATGAGCAGTTCTTC. The variable domain in full, with the rest retrieved from reference TRBV5-1 and TRBJ2-1, is KAGVTQTPRYLIKTRGQQVTLSCSPISGHRSVSWYQQTPGQGLQFLFEYFSETQRNKGNFPGRFSGRQFSNSRSEMNVSTLELGDSALYLCASSRVHEQFFGPGTRLTVL.

For this clonotype: Just one base apart from a much larger clone, this may be a read error. The V and J genes are TRBV3-1 and TRBJ1-4, with D unclear. V lost 3 bases to trimming and J lost 5 bases, with 10 bases between them. Germline V gene data show CDR1 as LGHDT and CDR2 as YNNKEL (reference sequence). This CDR3 contains 14 residues. CDR3 sequence reads: CASSQRAANEKLFF. As DNA, the CDR3 is TGTGCCAGCAGCCAGAGGGCAGCAAATGAAAAACTGTTTTTT.

The rearrangement links TRBV5-5 to TRBJ1-1, with D unclear. The length of the CDR3 is 13 residues. V was cut by 2 bases and J by 0 bases, with 5 bases left in between. Germline CDR1 SGHKS, CDR2 YYEKEE (reference sequence). The CDR3: CASSFQLNTEAFF. In nucleotides, the CDR3 is TGTGCCAGCAGCTTTCAACTGAACACTGAAGCTTTCTTT.

This clonotype was seen ten or more times. V and J are TRBV10-2 and TRBJ2-7, with 7 bases lining up with TRBD1. Germline-derived CDR1 and CDR2 are WSHSY and SAAADI. The CDR3 sequence is 15 residues long. V lost 7 bases to trimming and J lost 2 bases; unmatched junction nucleotides: 11. CDR3 in DNA: TGCGCCAGCACCACTTCATCCGGGACAGCCTACGAGCAGTACTTC. Translation: CASTTSSGTAYEQYF.

About this clonotype: The junction differs from germline at one of its ends, possibly a read error. The rearrangement links TRBV6-1 to TRBJ2-5; D may be TRBD1 or TRBD2 (6 bases each). The CDR3 loop spans 18 amino acids. Germline V gives CDR1 MNHNS, CDR2 SASEGT. CDR3 DNA: TGTGCCAGCAGTGCAAACAGGGTTCGGGGGTATTACCAAGAGACCCTGTACTTC. Encoded protein: CASSANRVRGYYQETLYF.

With respect to this clonotype: With a much larger clone just one base away, this may be a read error. The chain recombines TRBV7-6 with TRBJ2-7; D may be TRBD1 (5 bases). The CDR3 totals 15 residues. Trimming cost V 5 bases and J 7 bases, with 21 bases left between them. Germline values: CDR1 SGHVS, CDR2 FNYEAQ. This CDR3 is CASSLTGASFGEQYF. CDR3 DNA: TGTGCCAGCAGCCTCACAGGAGCCTCCTTCGGTGAGCAGTACTTC. Supplemented by reference TRBV7-6 and TRBJ2-7, the full variable domain reads GAGVSQSPRYKVTKRGQDVALRCDPISGHVSLYWYRQALGQGPEFLTYFNYEAQQDKSGLPNDRFSAERPEGSISTLTIQRTEQRDSAMYRCASSLTGASFGEQYFGPGTRLTVT.

This clonotype was found many times. This chain joins TRBV27 and TRBJ1-5, with 9 bases identical to TRBD1. This CDR3 comprises 15 residues. The germline gives CDR1 MNHEY, CDR2 SMNVEV (reference sequence). Trimming cost V 3 bases and J 6 bases; bases outside gene matches: 6. In DNA form, the CDR3 reads TGTGCCAGCAGTTTTGCACAGGGGGCCGGTCAGCCCCAGCATTTT. It yields the protein CASSFAQGAGQPQHF.

In this sample, this clonotype turned up a few times. The chain is built from TRBV28 and TRBJ1-2, with 7 positions matching TRBD1. Per the germline V gene, CDR1 is MDHEN and CDR2 is SYDVKM. The CDR3 length is 13 residues. Trimming at V came to 5 bases and at J to 7 bases, leaving 7 bases not matched to a gene. In DNA, the CDR3 is TGTGCCAGCAGTCCCCCCGACAGGGTTGGCTACACCTTC. Its translation is CASSPPDRVGYTF.

About this clonotype itself: A much larger clone differs by one base, so this may be a read error. V and J are TRBV7-2 and TRBJ1-4; D is unresolved. Germline values: CDR1 SGHTA, CDR2 FQGNSA. The V end was cut by 3 bases, the J end by 0 bases, with 5 bases between. This CDR3 contains 14 residues. This CDR3 reads CASSFDATNEKLFF. For the CDR3, the DNA is TGTGCCAGCAGCTTCGATGCAACTAATGAAAAACTGTTTTTT.

Concerning this clonotype: A clone one base away is much larger, so this may be a read error. CDR3 loop: CASSLGWQNEQYF. The CDR3 DNA reads as TGTGCCAGCAGCTTAGGGTGGCAGAATGAGCAGTACTTC. The chain is built from TRBV7-2 and TRBJ2-7; D is uncertain. Trimming took off 1 base at V and 7 bases at J, with 11 bases between the two ends. Germline V lookup: CDR1 SGHTA, CDR2 FQGNSA. The CDR3 sequence is 13 residues long.

This chain uses TRBV9 with TRBJ1-5, with a tentative D call TRBD1 (6 bases). Germline lookup yields CDR1 SGDLS and CDR2 YYNGEE. This CDR3 spans 15 amino acids. Trimming pared 3 bases from V and 2 bases from J, leaving 12 bases between. The CDR3 protein is CASSAQGSRNQPQHF. Here the CDR3 DNA reads TGTGCCAGCAGCGCTCAGGGGAGCCGCAATCAGCCCCAGCATTTT.

This clonotype came up many times. This chain links TRBV11-2 with TRBJ2-7; D perhaps matches TRBD1 (6 bases). The CDR3 loop spans 14 amino acids. V shed 5 bases and J shed 3 bases, with 14 bases lying between them. Germline CDR1 is SGHAT and CDR2 is FQNNGV. The CDR3 DNA is TGTGCCAGCAGCACCGTAGGGGGATACTACGAGCAGTACTTC. This translates into CASSTVGGYYEQYF. Looking up the rest from reference TRBV11-2 and TRBJ2-7 gives the full variable domain: EAGVAQSPRYKIIEKRQSVAFWCNPISGHATLYWYQQILGQGPKLLIQFQNNGVVDDSQLPKDRFSAERLKGVDSTLKIQPAKLEDSAVYLCASSTVGGYYEQYFGPGTRLTVT.

This clonotype occurred many times. The rearrangement uses TRBV28 and TRBJ2-7; unclear D gene. Germline-derived CDR1 and CDR2 are MDHEN and SYDVKM. V shed 4 bases and J shed 6 bases, with 7 bases lying between them. This CDR3 has 11 amino acids. The CDR3: CASSSPREQYF. CDR3 coding DNA: TGTGCCAGCAGTTCTCCTCGCGAGCAGTACTTC. The whole variable domain, filled in from reference TRBV28 and TRBJ2-7, reads DVKVTQSSRYLVKRTGEKVFLECVQDMDHENMFWYRQDPGLGLRLIYFSYDVKMKEKGDIPEGYSVSREKKERFSLILESASTNQTSMYLCASSSPREQYFGPGTRLTVT.

This clonotype was observed at least ten times. This rearrangement joins TRBV6-1 to TRBJ2-1; 14 bases agree with TRBD2. The CDR3 totals 16 residues. The V gene's germline CDR1 is MNHNS and CDR2 SASEGT. Trimming took 6 bases from V and 8 from J; bases not matched to a gene: 9. As DNA, the CDR3 is TGTGCCAGCAGAGCGGGACTAGCGGGGGCGTCGGATGAGCAGTTCTTC. This sequence encodes CASRAGLAGASDEQFF.

This rearrangement joins TRBV7-3 to TRBJ2-1; TRBD1 or TRBD2 may be the D gene (5 bases each). Germline-derived CDR1 and CDR2 are SGHTA and FQGTGA. Trimming took 5 bases from V and 7 from J, leaving 18 bases between them. The CDR3 is 15 amino acids. CDR3 region: CASSPTGTFSNEQFF. The CDR3 DNA sequence: TGTGCCAGCAGCCCGACCGGGACGTTTTCGAATGAGCAGTTCTTC. Drawing the rest from reference TRBV7-3 and TRBJ2-1, the complete variable domain is GAGVSQTPSNKVTEKGKYVELRCDPISGHTALYWYRQSLGQGPEFLIYFQGTGAADDSGLPNDRFFAVRPEGSVSTLKIQRTERGDSAVYLCASSPTGTFSNEQFFGPGTRLTVL.

This clonotype came up many times. J is TRBJ2-5 and V is TRBV7-3, with 8 bases aligning to TRBD2. CDR3 length: 17 residues. Germline lookup yields CDR1 SGHTA and CDR2 FQGTGA. The V gene end was trimmed by 6 bases and the J gene end by 2 bases; junction bases not matched to a gene: 14. CDR3 coding DNA: TGTGCCAGCAGTTTGAGGGCGGGGGGCCTTTTACAAGAGACCCAGTACTTC. Translated: CASSLRAGGLLQETQYF.

To note about this clonotype: Being one base from a much bigger clone, this may be a read error. The rearrangement joins TRBV11-2 to TRBJ2-1; D remains unclear. The CDR3 is 13 residues long. The V gene's germline CDR1 is SGHAT and CDR2 FQNNGV. In DNA, the CDR3 is TGTGCCAGCAGCTTACTGGGGTTGAATGAGCGGTTCTTC. This encodes CASSLLGLNERFF.

The chain combines TRBV5-1 with TRBJ2-3, with 7 bases fitting TRBD2. J gave up 0 bases and V 1 base, and 17 bases lay outside the gene matches. Per the germline V gene, CDR1 is SGHRS and CDR2 is YFSETQ. The CDR3 extends over 20 amino acids. The CDR3 bases are TGCGCCAGCAGCTTGTTTTGGCGGGGGAGCTCTCATACTAGCACAGATACGCAGTATTTT. Protein product: CASSLFWRGSSHTSTDTQYF.

This clonotype was picked up many times. The chain uses TRBV12-3 or TRBV12-4 and TRBJ1-5, with D uncertain. The CDR3 is made up of 12 amino acids. The V and J ends lost 6 bases and 9 bases respectively, with 12 bases between them. The DNA of the CDR3 is TGTGCCAGCAGCTTCCCCCTTTCGCCCCAGCATTTT. Protein sequence: CASSFPLSPQHF.

This clonotype was seen a handful of times. The chain couples TRBV6-1 to TRBJ2-5; D not certain. V was trimmed by 6 bases and J by 5 bases, leaving 10 bases between them. Germline CDR1 and CDR2: MNHNS and SASEGT. The CDR3 runs 12 residues. The DNA for the CDR3 is TGTGCCAGCAGACGGTCCGGGGAGACCCAGTACTTC. It is translated as CASRRSGETQYF.

The rearrangement joins TRBV10-3 to TRBJ2-3; TRBD2 matches 13 bases. The length of the CDR3 is 15 residues. The V and J ends lost 6 bases and 3 bases, in that order; junction bases with no gene match: 3. Germline CDR1 and CDR2: ENHRY and SYGVKD. The CDR3 nucleotides read TGTGCCATCAGGGGGGGACTAGCGGGAACAGATACGCAGTATTTT. Amino acids: CAIRGGLAGTDTQYF.